The clone carrying this TCR beta chain was counted at least ten times. Its target is unknown. Preparation of the unsorted libraries drew on 2 million PBMCs stored at -80 C. The record originates from a study of neurological immune-mediated disorders. Study outcomes and limitations: HTLV-1-associated myelopathy showed the most TCR clonal expansion; multiple sclerosis the least, below healthy controls.

TCRdb used MiXCR to reprocess the 5' RACE reads, holding one entry per CDR3 protein. The sample consists of approximately 74,000 distinct CDR3 sequences, about 9% of them appearing once. With 0 bases removed from V and 5 bases from J, the gap between germline ends came to 20 bases. The CDR3 extends over 17 amino acids. The V and J genes are TRBV12-3 or TRBV12-4 and TRBJ2-7; tentatively, D is TRBD2 (6 bases). The sequenced sample consisted of PBMCs. This clonotype was obtained from a man aged 50-59 years in good health. CDR3 loop: CASSLALAGPAGNEQYF. CDR3 coding DNA: TGTGCCAGCAGTTTAGCGCTTGCGGGCCCGGCGGGAAACGAGCAGTACTTC.